This is a list of T cell receptor beta chains from one sample in a study of beta chain features in type 1 diabetes. Using immunoSEQ multiplex PCR, the repertoire was profiled, and TCRdb retains in-frame clones only, with some absent. The repertoire holds about 900,000 clones, roughly 16% seen once, with 0.023% in the top ten. Sequences were obtained from naive CD4+ T cells from blood. These receptors all come from a young woman in good health. The conserved cysteine and the conserved F or W are not part of the CDR3 here.

>TRBV6-5|TRBJ2-1
ASSYSSGVANEQF
>TRBV28|TRBJ2-1
ASKAGGTYNEQF
>TRBV7-3|TRBJ1-1
ASSFLQILNTEAF
>TRBV7-9|TRBJ2-1
ASSLASSLTFRVDEQF
>TRBV2|TRBJ1-2
ASSESRQGHGYT
>TRBV11-3|TRBJ2-5
ASSPGPSETQY
>TRBV5-1|TRBJ2-2
ASSWGDTGELF
>TRBV14|TRBJ2-2
ASSQRTSGAGELF
>TRBV2|TRBJ1-2
ASRVDRDYGYT
>TRBV7-2|TRBJ2-3
ASSFSSTDTQY
>TRBV10-3|TRBJ2-2
AISDGSGNPFVGGELF
>TRBV15|TRBJ2-6
ATSRPRSGANVLT
>TRBV10-3|TRBJ1-5
AIGTARRSNQPQH
>TRBV15|TRBJ2-4
ATSRDPQNIQY
>TRBV9|TRBJ2-3
ASSVLAGEWSTDTQY
>TRBV7-9|TRBJ2-5
ASSAKRELGQETQY
>TRBV6-1|TRBJ2-7
ASSAQGLYEQY